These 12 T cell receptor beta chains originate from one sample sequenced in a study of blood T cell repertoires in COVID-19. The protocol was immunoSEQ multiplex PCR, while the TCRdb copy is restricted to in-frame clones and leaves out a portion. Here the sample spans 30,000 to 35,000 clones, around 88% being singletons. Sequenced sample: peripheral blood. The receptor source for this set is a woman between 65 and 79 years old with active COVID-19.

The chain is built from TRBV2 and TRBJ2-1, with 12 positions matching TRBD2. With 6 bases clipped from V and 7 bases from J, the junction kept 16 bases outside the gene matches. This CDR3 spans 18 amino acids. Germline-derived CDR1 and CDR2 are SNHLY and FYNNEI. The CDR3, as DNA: TGTGCCAGCAGACTAATAGGGACTAGCGGGCGGTCACAGAATGAGCAGTTCTTC. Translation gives CASRLIGTSGRSQNEQFF.

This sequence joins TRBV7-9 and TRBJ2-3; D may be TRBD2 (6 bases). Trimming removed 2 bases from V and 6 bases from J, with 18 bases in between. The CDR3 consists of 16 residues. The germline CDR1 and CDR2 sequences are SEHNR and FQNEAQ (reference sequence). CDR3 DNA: TGTGCCAGCAGCTTAATCCGGGACTCTGGGTTTGATACGCAGTATTTT. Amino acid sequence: CASSLIRDSGFDTQYF.

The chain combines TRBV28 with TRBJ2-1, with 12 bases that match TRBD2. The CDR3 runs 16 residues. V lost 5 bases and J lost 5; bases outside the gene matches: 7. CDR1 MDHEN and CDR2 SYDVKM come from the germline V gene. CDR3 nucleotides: TGTGCCAGCAGTCCCCGGACTAGCGGGAACAACAATGAGCAGTTCTTC. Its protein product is CASSPRTSGNNNEQFF.

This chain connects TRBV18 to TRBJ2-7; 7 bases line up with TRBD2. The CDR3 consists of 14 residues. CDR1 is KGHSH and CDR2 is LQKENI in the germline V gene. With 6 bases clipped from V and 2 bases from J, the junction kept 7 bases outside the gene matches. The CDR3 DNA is TGTGCCAGCTCGGACGGACTAGGGACCTACGAGCAGTACTTC. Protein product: CASSDGLGTYEQYF. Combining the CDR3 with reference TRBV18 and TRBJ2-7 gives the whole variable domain NAGVMQNPRHLVRRRGQEARLRCSPMKGHSHVYWYRQLPEEGLKFMVYLQKENIIDESGMPKERFSAEFPKEGPSILRIQQVVRGDSAAYFCASSDGLGTYEQYFGPGTRLTVT.

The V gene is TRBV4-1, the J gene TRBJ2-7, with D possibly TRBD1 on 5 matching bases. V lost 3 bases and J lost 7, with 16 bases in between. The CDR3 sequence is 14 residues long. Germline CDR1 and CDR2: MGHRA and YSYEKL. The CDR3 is CASSHLGQEGEQYF. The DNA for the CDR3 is TGCGCCAGCAGCCATTTGGGGCAGGAAGGTGAGCAGTACTTC.

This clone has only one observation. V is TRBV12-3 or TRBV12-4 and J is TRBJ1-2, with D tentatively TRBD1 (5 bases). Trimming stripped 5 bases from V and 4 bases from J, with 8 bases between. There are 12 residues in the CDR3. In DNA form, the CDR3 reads TGTGCCAGCAGTCAGGGTTTCTATGGCTACACCTTC. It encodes CASSQGFYGYTF.

The CDR3 region is CASRPGLGAGELFF. CDR3 in DNA: TGTGCCAGCAGACCGGGACTAGGCGCCGGGGAGCTGTTTTTT. V gene TRBV27 combines with J gene TRBJ2-2, with 8 bases lining up with TRBD2. The CDR3 is 14 residues long. Losses at the gene ends were 6 bases for V and 6 bases for J; bases not matched to a gene: 6. CDR1 is MNHEY, CDR2 SMNVEV, per germline (reference sequence).

Here the CDR3 DNA reads TGTGCCAGCTCACCACAGCGTTACGAAATTGAAAAACTGTTTTTT. Protein: CASSPQRYEIEKLFF. The chain uses TRBV18 and TRBJ1-4; D gene uncertain. Germline values: CDR1 KGHSH, CDR2 LQKENI. CDR3 size: 15 residues. Trimming pared 1 base from V and 7 bases from J, leaving 13 bases between. The whole variable domain, remainder taken from reference TRBV18 and TRBJ1-4, is NAGVMQNPRHLVRRRGQEARLRCSPMKGHSHVYWYRQLPEEGLKFMVYLQKENIIDESGMPKERFSAEFPKEGPSILRIQQVVRGDSAAYFCASSPQRYEIEKLFFGSGTQLSVL.

In nucleotides, the CDR3 is TGCGCCAGCAGCTTTGGGCAGGTTTACAATGAGCAGTTCTTC. This translates into CASSFGQVYNEQFF. V gene TRBV5-1 combines with J gene TRBJ2-1; unclear D gene. The V gene's germline CDR1 is SGHRS and CDR2 YFSETQ. The CDR3 is 14 amino acids. Trimming pared 2 bases from V and 4 bases from J, leaving 10 bases between.

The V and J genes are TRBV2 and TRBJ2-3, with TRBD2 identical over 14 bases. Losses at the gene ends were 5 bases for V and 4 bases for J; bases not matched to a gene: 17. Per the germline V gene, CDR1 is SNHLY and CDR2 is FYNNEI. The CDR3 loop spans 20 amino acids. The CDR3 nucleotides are TGTGCCAGCAGTTCCCCGAACCTGACTAGCGGGGGGGCCCGTGCAGATACGCAGTATTTT. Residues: CASSSPNLTSGGARADTQYF. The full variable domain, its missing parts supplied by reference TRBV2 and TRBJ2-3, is EPEVTQTPSHQVTQMGQEVILRCVPISNHLYFYWYRQILGQKVEFLVSFYNNEISEKSEIFDDQFSVERPDGSNFTLKIRSTKLEDSAMYFCASSSPNLTSGGARADTQYFGPGTRLTVL.

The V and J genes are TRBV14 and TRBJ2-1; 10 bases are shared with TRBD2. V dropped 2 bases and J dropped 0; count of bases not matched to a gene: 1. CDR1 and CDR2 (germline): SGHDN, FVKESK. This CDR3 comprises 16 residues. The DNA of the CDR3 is TGTGCCAGCAGCCAAATAGCGGGGGGCTCCTACAATGAGCAGTTCTTC. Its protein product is CASSQIAGGSYNEQFF.

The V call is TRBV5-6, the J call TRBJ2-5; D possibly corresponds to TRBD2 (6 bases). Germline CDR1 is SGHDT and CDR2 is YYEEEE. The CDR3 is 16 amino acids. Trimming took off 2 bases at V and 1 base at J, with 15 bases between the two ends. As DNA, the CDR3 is TGTGCCAGCAGCTTTCTGACAATCGGGGGCCAAGAGACCCAGTACTTC. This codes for CASSFLTIGGQETQYF.